This TCR beta chain was captured in a study of T cell responses to AZD1222 COVID-19 vaccine. Study observations and caveats: The sample set comprised mostly white British donors with more females, and clonal diversity was possibly underestimated.

This table comes from immunoSEQ multiplex PCR, and its TCRdb copy is limited to in-frame clones, with some not included. Of roughly 180,000 clones listed, approximately 90% are singletons. Recipients boosted at about 4 weeks or about 12 weeks are pooled. On this clone itself: Its antigen is currently unknown.

CDR1 is SGHRS, CDR2 YFSETQ, per germline. This CDR3 is built from 15 residues. The V segment lost 2 bases and the J segment 2 bases; nucleotides outside the gene matches: 3. This specimen was peripheral blood, taken 28 days after the second AZD1222 dose. The rearrangement uses TRBV5-1 and TRBJ2-5, with 10 positions matching TRBD2. The sequence was collected from an adult who received the AZD1222 COVID-19 vaccine. The CDR3 is CASSLSAGGQETQYF. The CDR3 DNA reads as TGCGCCAGCAGCTTATCAGCGGGGGGGCAAGAGACCCAGTACTTC.